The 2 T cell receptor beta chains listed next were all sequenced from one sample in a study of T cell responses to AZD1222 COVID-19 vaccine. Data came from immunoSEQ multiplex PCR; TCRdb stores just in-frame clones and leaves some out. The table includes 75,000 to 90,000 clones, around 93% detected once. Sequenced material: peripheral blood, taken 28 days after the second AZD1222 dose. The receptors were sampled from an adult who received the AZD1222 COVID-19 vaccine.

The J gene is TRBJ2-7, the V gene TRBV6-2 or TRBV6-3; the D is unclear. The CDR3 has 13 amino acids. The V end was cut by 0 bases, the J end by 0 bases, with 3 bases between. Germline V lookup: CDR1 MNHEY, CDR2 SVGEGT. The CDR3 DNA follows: TGTGCCAGCAGTTACTCGAGCTCCTACGAGCAGTACTTC. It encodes CASSYSSSYEQYF.

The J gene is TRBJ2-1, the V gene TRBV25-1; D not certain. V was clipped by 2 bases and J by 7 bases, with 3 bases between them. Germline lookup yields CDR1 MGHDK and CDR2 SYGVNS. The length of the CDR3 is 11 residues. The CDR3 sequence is CASSEENEQFF. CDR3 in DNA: TGTGCCAGCAGTGAAGAAAATGAGCAGTTCTTC.